Listed here is a single TCR beta chain. No antigen is known for it. These data come from a study of OX40 agonist ivuxolimab in advanced cancers. The study, taken as a whole, reports: More expanded clones were found, on average, in CD8+ than in CD4+ T cells.

Only in-frame clones appear in the TCRdb table, and some are missing; sequencing was by immunoSEQ multiplex PCR. The sample lists about 82,000 clones; approximately 89% were seen once. Sequences were derived from CD4+ or CD8+ T cells sorted from blood, sampled in a trial of the OX40 agonist ivuxolimab. This TCR came from an adult with an advanced solid tumor such as melanoma, head and neck, liver or kidney cancer.

The CDR3 nucleotides are TGTGCCATCAGTGAGAGCTCTGGAAACACCATATATTTT. Protein: CAISESSGNTIYF. The chain is built from TRBV10-3 and TRBJ1-3; the D is unclear. The V gene's germline CDR1 is ENHRY and CDR2 SYGVKD. V lost 2 bases and J 0 bases, leaving 2 bases between the germline ends. CDR3 size: 13 residues.